The clone carrying this TCR beta chain was recorded many times. This specimen comes from a study of neurological immune-mediated disorders. TCRdb reprocessed the 5' RACE reads via MiXCR and lists one record per CDR3 protein. In the table there are tens of thousands of distinct CDR3 sequences, approximately 4.2% of which are singletons. The CDR3 consists of 16 residues. Germline values: CDR1 SGDLS, CDR2 YYNGEE. The V end was cut by 0 bases, the J end by 0 bases, with 12 bases between. This TCR was sampled from a man aged 50 or older with multiple sclerosis. Sequences were obtained from PBMCs. The chain uses TRBV9 and TRBJ1-1; tentatively, D is TRBD1 (6 bases). CDR3 nucleotides: TGTGCCAGCAGCGTAGTTGGGGGGCCTGTGAACACTGAAGCTTTCTTT. This encodes CASSVVGGPVNTEAFF. The entire variable domain, with the rest obtained from reference TRBV9 and TRBJ1-1, is as follows: DSGVTQTPKHLITATGQRVTLRCSPRSGDLSVYWYQQSLDQGLQFLIQYYNGEERAKGNILERFSAQQFPDLHSELNLSSLELGDSALYFCASSVVGGPVNTEAFFGQGTRLTVV.